The rows below give T cell receptor beta chains drawn from one sample of a study of beta chain features in type 1 diabetes. The method was immunoSEQ multiplex PCR; TCRdb's version includes in-frame clones alone and lacks a portion of them. The repertoire includes about 25,000 clones, around 68% of them detected once, and 1.1% sits in the top ten. The source material was stem cell memory CD4+ T cells from blood. The origin of the receptors is a woman aged 35 to 49 with type 1 diabetes. CDR3s include the opening cysteine and the closing phenylalanine or tryptophan. D genes are given only for firm matches. Clone size appears in some rows only: once, few, many, or a class for an expanded clone.

CDR3aa	CDR3nt	d_gene	v_gene	j_gene	abundance
CASSAPTRRQYF	TGTGCCAGCAGTGCTCCTACCCGCCGGCAGTATTTT	.	TRBV2	TRBJ2-3	.
CASSMAVPSGANVLTF	TGTGCCAGCAGCATGGCAGTCCCATCTGGGGCCAACGTCCTGACTTTC	.	TRBV7-2	TRBJ2-6	.
CASSPRDSNNEQFF	TGTGCCAGTAGTCCCCGGGACAGCAACAATGAGCAGTTCTTC	TRBD1	TRBV19	TRBJ2-1	.
CASTPRGNYEQYF	TGTGCCAGCACCCCTCGGGGGAACTACGAGCAGTACTTC	.	TRBV5-8	TRBJ2-7	.
CASSQVRGIAKNIQYF	TGCGCCAGCAGCCAAGTTAGGGGGATAGCCAAAAACATTCAGTACTTC	.	TRBV4-1	TRBJ2-4	once
CASSLRRTSANEQFF	TGTGCCAGCAGCTTAAGAAGGACTAGCGCAAATGAGCAGTTCTTC	TRBD2	TRBV7-3	TRBJ2-1	.
CASSYWTSGINEQFF	TGTGCCAGCAGCTATTGGACTAGCGGGATAAATGAGCAGTTCTTC	TRBD2	TRBV5-1	TRBJ2-1	few
CASSKDPQRGARDEQFF	TGTGCCAGCAGCAAGGACCCCCAGCGGGGGGCCAGGGATGAGCAGTTCTTC	TRBD2	TRBV9	TRBJ2-1	few
CSARTGERSTF	TGCAGTGCTAGGACAGGGGAGAGAAGCACCTTC	TRBD1	TRBV20-1	TRBJ1-2	.
CASSLTTGSSYTF	TGTGCCAGCAGCTTAACCACAGGGAGTAGCTACACCTTC	.	TRBV7-3	TRBJ1-2	.
CASSQDPQAFGEQYF	TGCGCCAGCAGCCAAGATCCTCAGGCCTTCGGCGAGCAGTACTTC	.	TRBV5-8	TRBJ2-7	.
CASRAWGRTAIYF	TGTGCCAGCAGGGCCTGGGGCCGGACCGCCATATATTTT	.	TRBV2	TRBJ1-3	.
CASSLPGRVNEQFF	TGTGCCAGCAGCTTGCCCGGCCGGGTCAATGAGCAGTTCTTC	.	TRBV5-4	TRBJ2-1	.
CASSSHRGDSYEQYF	TGTGCCAGCAGTTCCCACAGGGGTGACTCCTACGAGCAGTACTTC	TRBD1	TRBV6-6	TRBJ2-7	.
CASSPLSGPQHF	.	.	TRBV11-2	TRBJ1-5	few
CASSLASGGRNEQFF	TGTGCCAGCAGCTTAGCTAGCGGGGGTCGTAATGAGCAGTTCTTC	TRBD2	TRBV7-9	TRBJ2-1	few
CASRGHRPLNTEAFF	TGTGCCAGCCGGGGACACCGACCCTTGAACACTGAAGCTTTCTTT	.	TRBV6-5	TRBJ1-1	.
CASSFTTSGRTHYNEQFF	TGTGCCAGCAGCTTCACGACTAGCGGGAGAACCCACTACAATGAGCAGTTCTTC	TRBD2	TRBV7-9	TRBJ2-1	.
CARERTEAFF	TGTGCCCGGGAACGCACTGAAGCTTTCTTT	.	TRBV30	TRBJ1-1	.
CASSLTGGEQPQHF	TGTGCCAGCAGCTTGACAGGGGGAGAACAGCCCCAGCATTTT	TRBD1	TRBV7-9	TRBJ1-5	.
CASSQDRGQPQHF	TGCGCCAGCAGCCAAGACAGGGGTCAGCCCCAGCATTTT	TRBD1	TRBV7-9	TRBJ1-5	.
CASSLEPTNDEQFF	TGTGCCAGCAGCTTAGAGCCAACTAACGATGAGCAGTTCTTC	.	TRBV11-3	TRBJ2-1	once
CSVESDAADTYNEQFF	TGCAGCGTTGAATCAGACGCGGCCGATACCTACAATGAGCAGTTCTTC	.	TRBV29-1	TRBJ2-1	.
CASQRLENNEQFF	TGCGCCAGCCAGAGGCTAGAAAACAATGAGCAGTTCTTC	.	TRBV5-1	TRBJ2-1	.
CASSQDWTGELFF	TGCGCCAGCAGCCAAGATTGGACAGGCGAACTGTTTTTT	TRBD1	TRBV4-3	TRBJ1-4	few
CATSRGVGGGGETQYF	TGTGCCACCAGCAGAGGGGTCGGGGGAGGAGGGGAGACCCAGTACTTC	.	TRBV15	TRBJ2-5	.
CASSDSTELNTEAFF	TGTGCCAGCAGCGATTCGACAGAACTAAACACTGAAGCTTTCTTT	.	TRBV14	TRBJ1-1	.
CASRATTAGAFF	TGTGCCAGCAGGGCTACGACGGCAGGAGCTTTCTTT	.	TRBV2	TRBJ1-1	once
CASSQDSRSLNNEQFF	TGCGCCAGCAGCCAAGATAGTCGGAGCCTGAACAATGAGCAGTTCTTC	.	TRBV4-3	TRBJ2-1	few
CAWSPRQGRTEAFF	TGTGCCTGGAGTCCCCGACAGGGTCGCACTGAAGCTTTCTTT	TRBD1	TRBV30	TRBJ1-1	.
CASSVAPGQGVPSSYEQYF	TGTGCCAGCAGCGTAGCCCCGGGACAGGGGGTCCCCAGCTCCTACGAGCAGTACTTC	TRBD1	TRBV9	TRBJ2-7	once
CASGLFVPGGSLVSSYNEQFF	TGTGCTAGTGGTTTGTTTGTACCGGGGGGGTCACTCGTCAGCTCCTACAATGAGCAGTTCTTC	TRBD2	TRBV12-5	TRBJ2-1	few
CASSRDSGNTEAFF	TGTGCCAGCAGTAGGGACTCCGGTAACACTGAAGCTTTCTTT	.	TRBV25-1	TRBJ1-1	.
CASSLYHSSSTDTQYF	TGTGCCAGCAGCTTGTACCACTCATCAAGCACAGATACGCAGTATTTT	.	TRBV5-4	TRBJ2-3	.
CASSHGQAGHGEKLFF	TGCGCCAGCAGCCACGGACAGGCGGGGCACGGTGAAAAACTGTTTTTT	TRBD1	TRBV5-1	TRBJ1-4	.
CASSQERGGEQFF	TGTGCCAGCAGCCAAGAAAGGGGAGGTGAGCAGTTCTTC	.	TRBV4-2	TRBJ2-1	few
CAISELLEGYGYTF	TGTGCCATCAGTGAGTTACTGGAGGGCTATGGCTACACCTTC	.	TRBV10-3	TRBJ1-2	.
CASGWLANEQFF	TGTGCCAGCGGCTGGTTAGCGAACGAGCAGTTCTTC	.	TRBV6-1	TRBJ2-1	.
CASSLAPDRGETLF	TGCGCCAGCAGCTTGGCCCCGGACAGGGGCGAGACGCTCTTT	TRBD1	TRBV5-1	TRBJ1-6	.
CASSETGGSQPQHF	TGTGCCAGCAGTGAAACAGGGGGTAGTCAGCCCCAGCATTTT	TRBD1	TRBV28	TRBJ1-5	.
CASSLWRQNTEAFF	TGTGCCAGCAGCTTATGGCGGCAGAACACTGAAGCTTTCTTT	.	TRBV7-2	TRBJ1-1	.
CASSLSGSTDTQYF	TGTGCCAGCAGCTTGTCAGGGAGCACAGATACGCAGTATTTT	.	TRBV5-4	TRBJ2-3	once
CASSLGGGQGNQPQHF	TGCGCCAGCAGCTTGGGGGGGGGCCAAGGCAATCAGCCCCAGCATTTT	.	TRBV5-1	TRBJ1-5	.
CASSPGGIMNTEAFF	TGCGCCAGCAGCCCGGGGGGGATCATGAACACTGAAGCTTTCTTT	.	TRBV5-1	TRBJ1-1	few
CASRARGPAAEQYF	TGTGCCAGCAGGGCCAGGGGACCGGCTGCAGAGCAGTACTTC	.	TRBV6-5	TRBJ2-7	.
CASREDRSTDTQYF	TGTGCCAGCAGGGAGGACAGGAGCACAGATACGCAGTATTTT	TRBD1	TRBV2	TRBJ2-3	.
CASRPGTSGSYNEQFF	TGTGCCAGCAGGCCCGGGACTAGCGGGAGCTACAATGAGCAGTTCTTC	TRBD2	TRBV7-3	TRBJ2-1	.
CASSSRSGTGVGYGYTF	TGCGCCAGCAGCTCTCGATCGGGGACAGGGGTTGGCTATGGCTACACCTTC	TRBD1	TRBV5-1	TRBJ1-2	few
CASSPPLGTSYGYTF	TGTGCCAGCTCACCACCACTCGGGACATCTTATGGCTACACCTTC	.	TRBV18	TRBJ1-2	.
CASSIGGTGVYGYTF	TGTGCCAGTAGTATCGGCGGGACAGGGGTGTATGGCTACACCTTC	TRBD1	TRBV19	TRBJ1-2	once
CASSSTGGLNTGELFF	TGCGCCAGCAGCTCGACAGGGGGCCTTAACACCGGGGAGCTGTTTTTT	TRBD1	TRBV5-1	TRBJ2-2	few
CASSLGGSGGREQYF	TGTGCCAGCAGCTTAGGGGGTAGCGGGGGTCGGGAGCAGTACTTC	TRBD2	TRBV7-2	TRBJ2-7	.
CASSYGQGGIYEQYF	TGCGCCAGCAGCTATGGACAGGGGGGGATCTACGAGCAGTACTTC	TRBD1	TRBV4-1	TRBJ2-7	.
CASSSPGLEAFF	TGTGCCAGCAGCTCGCCGGGACTTGAAGCTTTCTTT	.	TRBV11-1	TRBJ1-1	few
CASSFGRTPSEQYF	TGTGCCAGCAGTTTTGGCAGGACACCCTCCGAGCAGTACTTC	.	TRBV28	TRBJ2-7	.
CASSSLPTGGSPTF	TGTGCCAGCAGTTCCCTCCCTACAGGGGGCTCCCCCACCTTC	TRBD1	TRBV6-6	TRBJ1-2	.
CASSDSSNTQYF	TGTGCCAGCAGTGACTCGAGTAATACGCAGTATTTT	.	TRBV6-4	TRBJ2-3	.
CASSLGGESSYEQYF	TGCGCCAGCAGCTTAGGCGGTGAGAGCTCCTACGAGCAGTACTTC	.	TRBV5-1	TRBJ2-7	.
CASSRFTSGGRYNEQFF	TGTGCCAGCAGCCGATTTACTAGCGGGGGCCGTTACAATGAGCAGTTCTTC	TRBD2	TRBV7-9	TRBJ2-1	.